A single sample gave rise to the 27 T cell receptor beta chains below, sequenced in a study of blood T cell repertoires in COVID-19. Sequencing was performed with immunoSEQ multiplex PCR; in TCRdb, only in-frame clones are kept and a portion is missing. The table has 300,000 or so clones, around four fifths seen once; the top ten hold less than 4.5%. Input material: peripheral blood. Receptor source: a woman aged 45 to 65 with active or convalescent COVID-19.

This chain links TRBV18 with TRBJ1-1, with 9 bases lining up with TRBD1. The trim removed 2 bases at V and 0 bases at J, leaving 4 bases unmatched. The CDR3 spans 16 residues. CDR1 is KGHSH, CDR2 LQKENI, per germline. The CDR3: CASSPVGQGMNTEAFF. The CDR3 DNA sequence: TGTGCCAGCTCACCAGTCGGACAGGGGATGAACACTGAAGCTTTCTTT.

In DNA form, the CDR3 reads TGTGCCAGCAGCTTAGCGGGTAGCTATGAGCAGTTCTTC. It translates to CASSLAGSYEQFF. The rearrangement joins TRBV11-2 to TRBJ2-1; D gene uncertain. Germline V gives CDR1 SGHAT, CDR2 FQNNGV. CDR3 length equals 13 residues. Deletions cut 1 base from V and 8 bases from J, with 9 bases between.

J is TRBJ1-4 and V is TRBV7-7; TRBD1 matches at 12 bases. Germline-derived CDR1 and CDR2 are SSHAT and FNYEAQ (reference sequence). V shed 5 bases and J 10 bases; nucleotides not matched to a gene: 5. The CDR3 spans 14 residues. The CDR3 coding sequence is TGTGCCAGCAGCCAGGGACAGGGGGCGGGAAAACTGTTTTTT. This gives the protein CASSQGQGAGKLFF.

The gene calls are TRBV28 and TRBJ2-2; 7 bases fit TRBD1. Germline trimming cut 6 bases from V and 5 bases from J; bases unmatched to any gene: 18. This CDR3 spans 18 amino acids. Germline V gene data show CDR1 as MDHEN and CDR2 as SYDVKM. This CDR3 is CASSNRRQGWDTTGELFF. The CDR3, as DNA: TGTGCCAGCAGCAACCGACGACAGGGATGGGACACTACCGGGGAGCTGTTTTTT.

This sequence joins TRBV9 and TRBJ2-2; TRBD2 agrees at 10 bases. The germline V gene has CDR1 SGDLS and CDR2 YYNGEE. The ends lost 0 bases at V and 5 bases at J; junction bases unmatched: 4. The CDR3 spans 16 residues. CDR3 nucleotide sequence: TGTGCCAGCAGCGTAGGCCTAGCGGGAGTAACCGGGGAGCTGTTTTTT. It translates to CASSVGLAGVTGELFF.

The rearrangement links TRBV7-2 to TRBJ1-5; tentatively, D is TRBD1 (6 bases). From germline, CDR1 is SGHTA and CDR2 FQGNSA. The V gene lost 5 bases and the J gene lost 5 bases, with 10 bases spanning the gap. This CDR3 has 13 amino acids. The CDR3 bases are TGTGCCAGCAGCCGGGACACAGATCAGCCCCAGCATTTT. Its translation is CASSRDTDQPQHF.

The rearrangement joins TRBV7-2 to TRBJ1-2; TRBD1 agrees at 7 bases. The CDR3 length is 15 residues. V shed 5 bases, J shed 4 bases, and the junction held 10 bases outside the gene matches. The germline gives CDR1 SGHTA, CDR2 FQGNSA. The DNA of the CDR3 is TGTGCCAGCAGCAACCCGGGACAGAGACTCTATGGCTACACCTTC. It yields the protein CASSNPGQRLYGYTF.

The genes are TRBV10-3 and TRBJ2-5, with a possible D match to TRBD1 (5 bases). V lost 3 bases to trimming and J lost 4 bases, with 12 bases between them. Per germline, CDR1 ENHRY and CDR2 SYGVKD. CDR3 size: 14 residues. This CDR3 is CAISDARESETQYF. CDR3 sequence (DNA): TGTGCCATCAGTGATGCCAGGGAATCAGAGACCCAGTACTTC.

As concerns this clone: One end of the junction does not line up with germline, which may come from a read error. The chain couples TRBV7-7 to TRBJ2-1; 7 nucleotides match TRBD2. Per germline, CDR1 SSHAT and CDR2 FNYEAQ (reference sequence). This CDR3 contains 16 residues. For the CDR3, the DNA is TGTGCTAGCAGCTTAGAGGCTAGCGGAGTACTGGCTGAGCAGTTCTTC. Residues: CASSLEASGVLAEQFF. Variable domain in full (rest from reference TRBV7-7 and TRBJ2-1): GAGVSQSPRYKVTKRGQDVTLRCDPISSHATLYWYQQALGQGPEFLTYFNYEAQPDKSGLPSDRFSAERPEGSISTLTIQRTEQRDSAMYRCASSLEASGVLAEQFFGPGTRLTVL.

Only a few counts were recorded for this clone. The chain recombines TRBV4-1 with TRBJ2-2, with 11 bases identical to TRBD2. The CDR3 spans 19 residues. Germline CDR1 reads MGHRA; CDR2 reads YSYEKL. V shed 6 bases, J shed 2 bases, and the junction held 14 bases outside the gene matches. CDR3 nucleotide sequence: TGCGCCAGCAGTTTTCTCCCCGGGCTAGCGGGAGGTAACACCGGGGAGCTGTTTTTT. Translated: CASSFLPGLAGGNTGELFF.

Only a few counts were recorded for this clone. The chain uses TRBV28 and TRBJ2-7, with 10 bases matching TRBD2. V gave up 1 base and J gave up 2 bases; unmatched junction bases: 5. The CDR3 extends over 16 amino acids. CDR1 is MDHEN, CDR2 SYDVKM, per germline. This chain's CDR3 is CASSLSGLAGAYEQYF. CDR3 bases: TGTGCCAGCAGTTTATCGGGGCTAGCGGGAGCCTACGAGCAGTACTTC.

The CDR3, as DNA: TGTGCCAGCAGAGGACAGGGGGCAAACACCGGGGAGCTGTTTTTT. Its protein product is CASRGQGANTGELFF. The gene calls are TRBV2 and TRBJ2-2; 11 positions match TRBD1. Trimming cost V 6 bases and J 2 bases; bases outside gene matches: 2. Germline V gene sequence: CDR1 SNHLY, CDR2 FYNNEI. The CDR3 extends over 15 amino acids. The complete variable domain, with remaining parts taken from reference TRBV2 and TRBJ2-2, reads EPEVTQTPSHQVTQMGQEVILRCVPISNHLYFYWYRQILGQKVEFLVSFYNNEISEKSEIFDDQFSVERPDGSNFTLKIRSTKLEDSAMYFCASRGQGANTGELFFGEGSRLTVL.

The V gene is TRBV7-9, the J gene TRBJ2-5; 9 nucleotides agree with TRBD1. This CDR3 is built from 14 residues. V lost 5 bases to trimming and J lost 6 bases; unmatched junction nucleotides: 7. The germline V gene encodes CDR1 SEHNR and CDR2 FQNEAQ (reference sequence). The chain's CDR3 is CASSGDRERKTQYF. CDR3 sequence (DNA): TGTGCCAGCAGCGGGGACAGGGAGAGGAAGACCCAGTACTTC. The full variable domain, completed using reference TRBV7-9 and TRBJ2-5, is DTGVSQNPRHKITKRGQNVTFRCDPISEHNRLYWYRQTLGQGPEFLTYFQNEAQLEKSRLLSDRFSAERPKGSFSTLEIQRTEQGDSAMYLCASSGDRERKTQYFGPGTRLLVL.

The chain uses TRBV4-2 and TRBJ1-1, with 7 positions matching TRBD1. The CDR3 consists of 15 residues. J was trimmed by 5 bases and V by 0 bases; bases with no gene match: 6. Germline CDR1 is LGHNA and CDR2 is YNFKEQ. DNA of the CDR3: TGTGCCAGCAGCCAAGATCAAAGGGGGCAAACTGAAGCTTTCTTT. Its translation: CASSQDQRGQTEAFF.

The V gene is TRBV27, the J gene TRBJ1-2; D is perhaps TRBD1 (6 bases). Germline assignment: CDR1 MNHEY and CDR2 SMNVEV (reference sequence). The CDR3 totals 14 residues. Trimming cost V 2 bases and J 5 bases, with 12 bases left between them. CDR3 sequence: CASSLNRENYGYTF. In nucleotides, the CDR3 is TGTGCCAGCAGTTTAAACAGGGAGAATTATGGCTACACCTTC.

The CDR3 reads CASSYGVLGNSPLHF. The CDR3 DNA sequence: TGTGCCAGCAGCTATGGAGTCTTGGGTAATTCACCCCTCCACTTT. The chain couples TRBV5-6 to TRBJ1-6, with D unclear. The V gene's germline CDR1 is SGHDT and CDR2 YYEEEE. The CDR3 consists of 15 residues. Trimming removed 3 bases from V and 6 bases from J, with 13 bases in between.

The chain is built from TRBV2 and TRBJ2-5, with 9 nucleotides matching TRBD1. CDR1 SNHLY and CDR2 FYNNEI come from the germline V gene. This CDR3 has 13 amino acids. V trimming: 6 bases; J trimming: 5 bases; junction bases outside the gene matches: 4. CDR3 nucleotides: TGTGCCAGCAGACCGACAGGGGGTGAGACCCAGTACTTC. This translates into CASRPTGGETQYF.

The V call is TRBV7-9, the J call TRBJ1-5, with D possibly TRBD1 on 6 matching bases. The CDR3 length is 13 residues. V was clipped by 5 bases and J by 6 bases, with 11 bases between them. Germline CDR1 is SEHNR and CDR2 is FQNEAQ (reference sequence). The CDR3 DNA sequence: TGTGCCAGCAGCCCGGAAGGGGGTCAGCCCCAGCATTTT. Translation gives CASSPEGGQPQHF.

This clone was counted between two and nine times. V gene TRBV3-1 (or the pseudogene TRBV3-2) combines with J gene TRBJ2-1; TRBD2 might be the D (7 bases). The V and J ends lost 4 bases and 6 bases respectively, with 19 bases between them. CDR3 length: 16 amino acids. The V gene's germline CDR1 is LGHDT and CDR2 YNNKEL (reference sequence). The CDR3 loop is CASSPSWGGAGNEQFF. DNA for the CDR3: TGTGCCAGCAGCCCCTCGTGGGGGGGGGCTGGCAATGAGCAGTTCTTC.

The rearrangement links TRBV19 to TRBJ1-2; D might be TRBD1 (6 bases). The CDR3 extends over 13 amino acids. Germline V lookup: CDR1 LNHDA, CDR2 SQIVND (reference sequence). The ends were cut back, 5 bases at V and 0 bases at J, with 7 bases in the middle. The CDR3 region has the DNA TGTGCCAGTAGTCAGGGGACTAACTATGGCTACACCTTC. Translation gives CASSQGTNYGYTF. The variable domain in full, with the rest retrieved from reference TRBV19 and TRBJ1-2, is DGGITQSPKYLFRKEGQNVTLSCEQNLNHDAMYWYRQDPGQGLRLIYYSQIVNDFQKGDIAEGYSVSREKKESFPLTVTSAQKNPTAFYLCASSQGTNYGYTFGSGTRLTVV.

The gene calls are TRBV6-4 and TRBJ1-4; 8 bases align to TRBD1. The CDR3 sequence is 16 residues long. Germline V lookup: CDR1 MRHNA, CDR2 SNTAGT. Trimming took 11 bases from V and 4 from J; bases not matched to a gene: 15. CDR3 region: CALPGTGLTLNEKLFF. The CDR3 coding sequence is TGTGCCCTCCCCGGGACAGGCCTCACTCTTAATGAAAAACTGTTTTTT.

This clone has more than one count but fewer than ten. This sequence joins TRBV28 and TRBJ1-5; D ambiguous. Germline V gene sequence: CDR1 MDHEN, CDR2 SYDVKM. The V end was cut by 2 bases, the J end by 3 bases, with 11 bases between. CDR3 length: 15 residues. DNA of the CDR3: TGTGCCAGCAGTTTAGCACGAAACTACAATCAGCCCCAGCATTTT. Protein product: CASSLARNYNQPQHF.

This chain joins TRBV28 and TRBJ2-1, with 9 bases aligning to TRBD2. Germline loops: CDR1 MDHEN, CDR2 SYDVKM. This CDR3 region has 14 residues. V shed 5 bases and J 6 bases; nucleotides not matched to a gene: 5. CDR3 region: CASSARRGGNEQFF. The CDR3 bases are TGTGCCAGCAGTGCCAGGCGGGGGGGCAATGAGCAGTTCTTC.

This clone has a single count. The chain uses TRBV5-1 and TRBJ1-1; D is perhaps TRBD1 (6 bases). Germline CDR1 is SGHRS and CDR2 is YFSETQ. The CDR3 consists of 15 residues. Trimming pared 4 bases from V and 6 bases from J, leaving 19 bases between. The CDR3, as DNA: TGCGCCAGCAGCGAACGTACAGGGCACATCGCTGAAGCTTTCTTT. It translates to CASSERTGHIAEAFF.

This clone was seen a handful of times. This sequence joins TRBV28 and TRBJ1-5; 7 bases are a match to TRBD1. The CDR3 covers 16 residues. After removal of 8 bases from V and 8 bases from J, the junction contained 18 bases not matched to a gene. Germline V gives CDR1 MDHEN, CDR2 SYDVKM. The CDR3 DNA is TGTGCCAGCGGCAGGACAGGAGGGGTGGTGGGCGAGCCCCAGCATTTT. Translation gives CASGRTGGVVGEPQHF.

The chain links TRBV5-4 to TRBJ1-1; TRBD1 is a possible D gene (6 bases). With 4 bases removed from V and 4 bases from J, the gap between germline ends came to 11 bases. This CDR3 contains 13 residues. CDR1 SGHNT and CDR2 YYREEE come from the germline V gene (reference sequence). CDR3: CASSPQGSTEAFF. As DNA, the CDR3 is TGTGCCAGCAGCCCACAGGGTTCCACTGAAGCTTTCTTT.

This clone was recorded once. The J gene is TRBJ2-7, the V gene TRBV28; the D gene is possibly TRBD2 (6 bases). This CDR3 spans 12 amino acids. Trimming pared 5 bases from V and 3 bases from J, leaving 8 bases between. Germline V gives CDR1 MDHEN, CDR2 SYDVKM. CDR3 residues: CASSRTNYEQYF. For the CDR3, the DNA is TGTGCCAGCAGTAGGACTAACTACGAGCAGTACTTC.